Following are 21 T cell receptor beta chains from one sample sequenced in a study of blood T cell repertoires in COVID-19. Generated by immunoSEQ multiplex PCR, the TCRdb table keeps only in-frame clones and is missing some. The sample has roughly 200,000 clones; about four fifths are singletons. The specimen was peripheral blood. The source is a middle-aged man with active or convalescent COVID-19.

The CDR3 bases are TGTGCCAGCAGCTTGGACACTTATCAGCCCCAGCATTTT. Translation gives CASSLDTYQPQHF. The chain carries TRBV6-2 or TRBV6-3 and TRBJ1-5; a possible D gene is TRBD1 (5 bases). Germline V gene data show CDR1 as MNHEY and CDR2 as SVGEGT. V was pared by 6 bases and J by 5 bases, with 11 bases between. The CDR3 loop spans 13 amino acids.

The chain combines TRBV3-1 (or the pseudogene TRBV3-2) with TRBJ1-2, with no clear D. Germline CDR1 LGHDT, CDR2 YNNKEL (reference sequence). Trimming removed 4 bases from V and 8 bases from J, with 17 bases in between. The CDR3 loop spans 14 amino acids. The CDR3 here is CASSPGPRFGGYTF. DNA of the CDR3: TGTGCCAGCAGCCCCGGCCCTAGGTTTGGAGGCTACACCTTC.

The chain joins TRBV4-2 to TRBJ2-5; possible D gene TRBD2, 7 bases. Looked up from germline, CDR1 is LGHNA and CDR2 is YNFKEQ. Trimming removed 0 bases at V and 5 bases at J, with 16 bases between. CDR3 length: 16 amino acids. CDR3 loop: CASSQEGSRGAETQYF. The CDR3 nucleotides read TGTGCCAGCAGCCAAGAGGGATCCCGGGGGGCGGAGACCCAGTACTTC.

The chain employs TRBV5-6 and TRBJ2-5; 9 nucleotides line up with TRBD2. There are 15 residues in the CDR3. Germline V gene lookup returns CDR1 SGHDT and CDR2 YYEEEE. V gave up 0 bases and J gave up 5 bases; unmatched junction bases: 5. The CDR3 is CASSLALAGWETQYF. The DNA for the CDR3 is TGTGCCAGCAGCTTGGCCCTAGCGGGGTGGGAGACCCAGTACTTC.

The chain couples TRBV28 to TRBJ1-2; tentatively, D is TRBD1 (5 bases). V was cut by 2 bases and J by 6 bases, with 16 bases left in between. Germline V gene lookup returns CDR1 MDHEN and CDR2 SYDVKM. There are 15 residues in the CDR3. The CDR3 spells CASSLPRARLDGYTF. The CDR3 DNA follows: TGTGCCAGCAGTTTACCCAGGGCTCGGCTTGATGGCTACACCTTC.

The chain uses TRBV5-1 and TRBJ1-2, with 12 bases matching TRBD1. The CDR3 has 15 residues. The V segment lost 2 bases and the J segment 8 bases; nucleotides outside the gene matches: 7. Germline V gives CDR1 SGHRS, CDR2 YFSETQ. The chain's CDR3 is CASSLLGTGGRGYTF. Here the CDR3 DNA reads TGCGCCAGCAGCTTATTAGGGACAGGGGGCCGCGGCTACACCTTC.

The chain joins TRBV11-3 to TRBJ1-2, with TRBD1 as a possible D gene (6 bases). The CDR3 contains 16 residues. Trimming took 4 bases from V and 4 from J, leaving 19 bases between them. Per germline, CDR1 SGHNT and CDR2 YENEEA. The CDR3 region has the DNA TGTGCCAGCAGCTCGGCAGGGACATTAGAATTCTATGGCTACACCTTC. The encoded protein is CASSSAGTLEFYGYTF.

The rearrangement uses TRBV19 and TRBJ1-5; TRBD1 matches at 9 bases. This CDR3 contains 14 residues. With V trimmed by 6 bases and J by 7 bases, 7 bases remained unmatched. From germline, CDR1 is LNHDA and CDR2 SQIVND (reference sequence). CDR3 protein: CASRSGQGRQPQHF. CDR3 nucleotide sequence: TGTGCCAGTAGATCGGGACAGGGACGGCAGCCCCAGCATTTT.

This clone was observed a few times. The chain uses TRBV29-1 and TRBJ1-1; TRBD1 aligns across 7 bases. The CDR3 length is 15 residues. Germline CDR1 SQVTM, CDR2 ANQGSEA. V trimming: 6 bases; J trimming: 0 bases; junction bases outside the gene matches: 10. CDR3 in amino acids: CSVLKTGTVNTEAFF. The CDR3 DNA reads TGCAGCGTCCTAAAGACCGGGACAGTGAACACTGAAGCTTTCTTT.

The chain combines TRBV19 with TRBJ2-5; 7 bases fit TRBD1. CDR1 and CDR2 from the germline V gene are LNHDA and SQIVND (reference sequence). This CDR3 is 15 amino acids long. V lost 2 bases and J lost 2; bases outside the gene matches: 5. The CDR3 loop reads CASSILGTVQETQYF. CDR3 DNA: TGTGCCAGTAGTATACTGGGGACAGTTCAAGAGACCCAGTACTTC.

The chain carries TRBV3-1 (or the pseudogene TRBV3-2) and TRBJ1-2, with D possibly matching TRBD1 (5 bases). This CDR3 region has 15 residues. V lost 0 bases, J lost 8 bases, and 16 bases lay in between. Germline CDR1 LGHDT, CDR2 YNNKEL (reference sequence). CDR3 sequence: CASSQDLRGARGYTF. The CDR3 DNA reads as TGTGCCAGCAGCCAAGATCTCCGTGGGGCGCGGGGCTACACCTTC.

The V call is TRBV7-9, the J call TRBJ1-2; 7 positions agree with TRBD1. CDR3 size: 13 residues. From germline, CDR1 is SEHNR and CDR2 FQNEAQ (reference sequence). With V trimmed by 3 bases and J by 4 bases, 2 bases remained unmatched. CDR3 region: CASSFDRVYGYTF. The CDR3 DNA sequence: TGTGCCAGCAGCTTCGACAGGGTCTATGGCTACACCTTC.

This chain uses TRBV7-6 with TRBJ1-4; 7 bases fit TRBD1. The CDR3 contains 14 residues. V was clipped by 2 bases and J by 5 bases; unmatched bases: 2. Germline CDR1 is SGHVS and CDR2 is FNYEAQ. CDR3 amino acids: CASSLRGGNEKLFF. The CDR3 DNA reads as TGTGCCAGCAGCTTAAGAGGGGGCAATGAAAAACTGTTTTTT.

The table lists this clone with a count of one. The rearrangement links TRBV11-2 to TRBJ2-7; 11 bases agree with TRBD1. Germline V gene data show CDR1 as SGHAT and CDR2 as FQNNGV. The CDR3 is 16 amino acids. V gave up 6 bases and J gave up 3 bases; unmatched junction bases: 10. This CDR3 reads CASRNSGTGGFYEQYF. For the CDR3, the DNA is TGTGCCAGCAGAAATTCCGGGACAGGGGGATTCTACGAGCAGTACTTC.

The gene calls are TRBV7-9 and TRBJ2-1; no reliable D call. CDR1 is SEHNR, CDR2 FQNEAQ, per germline (reference sequence). The ends were cut back, 6 bases at V and 6 bases at J, with 24 bases in the middle. The CDR3 is made up of 17 amino acids. The CDR3 sequence is CASSTVGRPVHVNEQFF. For the CDR3, the DNA is TGTGCCAGCAGTACGGTAGGCAGGCCAGTCCACGTCAATGAGCAGTTCTTC. The full variable domain, with the rest looked up from reference TRBV7-9 and TRBJ2-1, is DTGVSQNPRHKITKRGQNVTFRCDPISEHNRLYWYRQTLGQGPEFLTYFQNEAQLEKSRLLSDRFSAERPKGSFSTLEIQRTEQGDSAMYLCASSTVGRPVHVNEQFFGPGTRLTVL.

The gene calls are TRBV27 and TRBJ1-3, with TRBD1 identical over 10 bases. Unmatched junction bases numbered 3, after V lost 7 bases and J lost 6 bases. The CDR3 spans 13 residues. Germline V gene lookup returns CDR1 MNHEY and CDR2 SMNVEV (reference sequence). The CDR3 protein is CASKDRGTNTIYF. The CDR3 DNA sequence: TGTGCCAGCAAGGACAGGGGGACAAACACCATATATTTT.

This chain joins TRBV19 and TRBJ2-3, with 8 bases identical to TRBD2. There are 16 residues in the CDR3. Germline trimming cut 6 bases from V and 5 bases from J; bases unmatched to any gene: 13. Germline V lookup: CDR1 LNHDA, CDR2 SQIVND (reference sequence). The CDR3 reads CASSDLTGGPRDTQYF. The CDR3 nucleotides read TGTGCCAGTAGCGATTTGACGGGGGGGCCTAGAGATACGCAGTATTTT.

This chain links TRBV5-4 with TRBJ2-3; possibly TRBD2 for D (6 bases). Germline assignment: CDR1 SGHNT and CDR2 YYREEE (reference sequence). V shed 0 bases and J shed 7 bases, with 15 bases lying between them. This CDR3 is built from 15 residues. The CDR3 loop is CASSLDIGGGNTQYF. The CDR3 region has the DNA TGTGCCAGCAGCTTGGATATTGGCGGAGGGAATACGCAGTATTTT.

The chain uses TRBV30 and TRBJ2-1; 10 positions match TRBD2. V gave up 4 bases and J gave up 6 bases; unmatched junction bases: 6. Germline CDR1 is GTSNPN and CDR2 is SVGIG (reference sequence). This CDR3 has 14 amino acids. The CDR3 DNA follows: TGTGCCTGGACCCGGACTAGCGGCCCCAATGAGCAGTTCTTC. This codes for CAWTRTSGPNEQFF.

The CDR3 sequence is CASSTGYTEAFF. DNA of the CDR3: TGCGCCAGCTCTACAGGGTACACTGAAGCTTTCTTT. The chain uses TRBV5-1 and TRBJ1-1; maybe TRBD1 (6 bases). V lost 7 bases and J lost 3, with 10 bases in between. The CDR3 spans 12 residues. Germline V lookup: CDR1 SGHRS, CDR2 YFSETQ.

The gene calls are TRBV7-9 and TRBJ1-4; 11 bases align to TRBD1. J lost 5 bases, V lost 4 bases, and 6 bases had no gene match. The germline V gene has CDR1 SEHNR and CDR2 FQNEAQ (reference sequence). The length of the CDR3 is 16 residues. CDR3 in DNA: TGTGCCAGCAGCTCCGGGACAGGGGGGAGCAATGAAAAACTGTTTTTT. Protein product: CASSSGTGGSNEKLFF.